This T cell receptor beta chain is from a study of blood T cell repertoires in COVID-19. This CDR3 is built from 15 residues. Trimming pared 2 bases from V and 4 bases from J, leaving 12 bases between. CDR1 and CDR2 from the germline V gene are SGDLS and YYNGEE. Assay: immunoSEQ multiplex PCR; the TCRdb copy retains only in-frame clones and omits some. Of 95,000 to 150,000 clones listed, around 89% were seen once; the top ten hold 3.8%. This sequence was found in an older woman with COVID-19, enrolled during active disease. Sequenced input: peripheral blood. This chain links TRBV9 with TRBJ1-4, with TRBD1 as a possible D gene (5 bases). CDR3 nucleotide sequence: TGTGCCAGCAGCGTTCTCCAGGGTTATAATGAAAAACTGTTTTTT. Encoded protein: CASSVLQGYNEKLFF.